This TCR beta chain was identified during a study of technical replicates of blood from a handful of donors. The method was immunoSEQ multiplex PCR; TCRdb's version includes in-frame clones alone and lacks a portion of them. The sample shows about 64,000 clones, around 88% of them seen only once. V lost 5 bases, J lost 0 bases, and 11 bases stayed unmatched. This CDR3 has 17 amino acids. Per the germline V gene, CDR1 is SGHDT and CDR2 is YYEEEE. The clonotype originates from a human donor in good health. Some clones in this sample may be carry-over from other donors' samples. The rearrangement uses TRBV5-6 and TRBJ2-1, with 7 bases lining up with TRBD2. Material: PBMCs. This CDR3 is CASSPLGGKLSYNEQFF. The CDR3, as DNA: TGTGCCAGCAGTCCCTTGGGGGGGAAACTCTCCTACAATGAGCAGTTCTTC.